Listed below are T cell receptor beta chains from one sample, sequenced in a study of blood T cells in healthy people across ages. TCRdb re-derived calls from the 5' RACE reads in MiXCR, one entry per CDR3 protein. The table shows about 1.4 million distinct CDR3 sequences, with roughly 59% occurring only once. What was sequenced was blood. The receptors were sampled from a man aged 18 to 30 in good health. Both conserved end residues are trimmed from each CDR3. A D gene is named only where the DNA matches it firmly.

CDR3 protein: ASSQGMGGSYNEQF
V gene: TRBV4-2
J gene: TRBJ2-1
D gene: NA

CDR3 protein: SALDMREAYNEQF
V gene: TRBV20-1
J gene: TRBJ2-1
D gene: TRBD2

CDR3 protein: ASRPSPGTSGGYNEQF
V gene: TRBV28
J gene: TRBJ2-1
D gene: TRBD2

CDR3 protein: ASSRGYRSQEREAF
V gene: TRBV6-6
J gene: TRBJ1-1
D gene: NA

CDR3 protein: SVAGYDRSSYNEQF
V gene: TRBV29-1
J gene: TRBJ2-1
D gene: NA

CDR3 protein: ASSQETSGVTYEQY
V gene: TRBV4-1
J gene: NA
D gene: TRBD2

CDR3 protein: ASSRRDFGNEQY
V gene: TRBV3-1
J gene: TRBJ2-5
D gene: NA

CDR3 protein: SATGTSYGYT
V gene: TRBV20-1
J gene: TRBJ1-2
D gene: NA

CDR3 protein: ASSSGAGSPWAKNIQY
V gene: TRBV7-9
J gene: TRBJ2-4
D gene: NA

CDR3 protein: ASSEAKGKKANQPQH
V gene: TRBV6-1
J gene: TRBJ1-5
D gene: NA

CDR3 protein: ASSDRGNNSPLH
V gene: TRBV4-1
J gene: TRBJ1-6
D gene: TRBD1

CDR3 protein: ALLRRYKY
V gene: TRBV6-5
J gene: TRBJ2-5
D gene: NA

CDR3 protein: AAGQGGPNEKLF
V gene: TRBV28
J gene: TRBJ1-4
D gene: TRBD1

CDR3 protein: ASSLALAGASSYEQY
V gene: TRBV7-2
J gene: TRBJ2-7
D gene: TRBD2

CDR3 protein: ASSYSPVGLQPQH
V gene: TRBV6-2/TRBV6-3
J gene: TRBJ1-5
D gene: NA

CDR3 protein: ASSTGFGQENGYT
V gene: TRBV6-2/TRBV6-3
J gene: TRBJ1-2
D gene: NA

CDR3 protein: ASSQWDRASSGANVLT
V gene: TRBV4-3
J gene: TRBJ2-6
D gene: TRBD1

CDR3 protein: ASSLAGGPGEQY
V gene: TRBV7-9
J gene: NA
D gene: TRBD2

CDR3 protein: AILMGDTQY
V gene: TRBV10-3
J gene: TRBJ2-3
D gene: NA

CDR3 protein: ASSFPGLEETQY
V gene: TRBV21-1
J gene: TRBJ2-5
D gene: NA

CDR3 protein: AGSGEGVHYEQY
V gene: TRBV2
J gene: TRBJ2-7
D gene: NA

CDR3 protein: SAFGQPSGANVLT
V gene: TRBV20-1
J gene: TRBJ2-6
D gene: NA

CDR3 protein: ASRGITRIETQY
V gene: TRBV2
J gene: NA
D gene: NA

CDR3 protein: SVGLLAGEFGTGELF
V gene: TRBV29-1
J gene: TRBJ2-2
D gene: TRBD2

CDR3 protein: SGILNTGELF
V gene: TRBV29-1
J gene: TRBJ2-2
D gene: NA

CDR3 protein: ASTTSGQLNTGELF
V gene: TRBV12-3/TRBV12-4
J gene: TRBJ2-2
D gene: TRBD1

CDR3 protein: ASQISGKGETQY
V gene: TRBV25-1
J gene: TRBJ2-5
D gene: TRBD2

CDR3 protein: ASSPGIRAFGNTIY
V gene: TRBV3-1
J gene: TRBJ1-3
D gene: NA

CDR3 protein: SVLYDQETQY
V gene: TRBV29-1
J gene: TRBJ2-5
D gene: NA

CDR3 protein: ASSPPLNYGYT
V gene: TRBV11-2
J gene: TRBJ1-2
D gene: NA

CDR3 protein: ASSPVSITEAF
V gene: TRBV6-2/TRBV6-3
J gene: TRBJ1-1
D gene: NA

CDR3 protein: ASRSSNSNQPQH
V gene: TRBV2
J gene: TRBJ1-5
D gene: NA

CDR3 protein: ASSPRQGGTGWTEAF
V gene: TRBV7-2
J gene: TRBJ1-1
D gene: TRBD1

CDR3 protein: ASSSSVGPHTYNEQF
V gene: TRBV11-2
J gene: TRBJ2-1
D gene: NA

CDR3 protein: ASSTRPGNQPQH
V gene: TRBV7-6
J gene: TRBJ1-5
D gene: NA

CDR3 protein: ASSYIGNEQF
V gene: TRBV5-1
J gene: TRBJ2-1
D gene: NA

CDR3 protein: ASSLISGTMSEQY
V gene: TRBV7-6
J gene: TRBJ2-7
D gene: NA

CDR3 protein: ASSVGSRPEQF
V gene: TRBV9
J gene: TRBJ2-1
D gene: NA

CDR3 protein: ASSYSRYITANYGYT
V gene: TRBV6-5
J gene: TRBJ1-2
D gene: NA

CDR3 protein: ASRLDSKAEQY
V gene: TRBV27
J gene: TRBJ2-7
D gene: NA

CDR3 protein: ASSLGVTDHYGYT
V gene: TRBV7-2
J gene: TRBJ1-2
D gene: NA

CDR3 protein: SGEWGAEQY
V gene: TRBV29-1
J gene: NA
D gene: NA

CDR3 protein: SARTSGLVQF
V gene: TRBV20-1
J gene: NA
D gene: TRBD2

CDR3 protein: ASSLSHNYGYT
V gene: TRBV7-9
J gene: TRBJ1-2
D gene: NA

CDR3 protein: ASNPGQGAQQY
V gene: TRBV28
J gene: TRBJ2-5
D gene: TRBD1